The 24 T cell receptor beta chains presented below share a single source sample, sequenced in a study of blood T cell repertoires in COVID-19. TCRdb keeps only in-frame clones here, not all; method: immunoSEQ multiplex PCR. The profile shows 150,000 to 200,000 clones, roughly four fifths of them singletons. The specimen was peripheral blood. The receptors shown here come from a woman between 70 and 85 years old with COVID-19, enrolled during active disease.

The chain joins TRBV28 to TRBJ2-7; a weak D match, TRBD1 (6 bases). Germline V gene sequence: CDR1 MDHEN, CDR2 SYDVKM. The CDR3 is 14 residues long. V was clipped by 4 bases and J by 2 bases, with 12 bases between them. CDR3 bases: TGTGCCAGCAGTTCCCGTCAGGGGACCTACGAGCAGTACTTC. Translating gives CASSSRQGTYEQYF.

V and J are TRBV28 and TRBJ2-1; TRBD2 might be the D (5 bases). The CDR3 runs to 17 residues. Deletions cut 4 bases from V and 0 bases from J, with 16 bases between. Germline CDR1 MDHEN, CDR2 SYDVKM. CDR3 nucleotide sequence: TGTGCCAGCAGTTCCTCACAAGGACTCAGCTCCTACAATGAGCAGTTCTTC. Translating gives CASSSSQGLSSYNEQFF. The full variable domain, with the rest looked up from reference TRBV28 and TRBJ2-1, is DVKVTQSSRYLVKRTGEKVFLECVQDMDHENMFWYRQDPGLGLRLIYFSYDVKMKEKGDIPEGYSVSREKKERFSLILESASTNQTSMYLCASSSSQGLSSYNEQFFGPGTRLTVL.

This chain uses TRBV13 with TRBJ2-5; no clear D gene. The CDR3 has 13 residues. The ends were cut back, 2 bases at V and 1 base at J, with 5 bases in the middle. The germline V gene has CDR1 PRHDT and CDR2 FYEKMQ (reference sequence). CDR3 sequence: CASSLISQETQYF. CDR3 sequence (DNA): TGTGCCAGCAGCTTAATCTCCCAAGAGACCCAGTACTTC.

In this sample, this clone turned up once. This sequence joins TRBV5-1 and TRBJ2-2; 8 positions match TRBD2. This CDR3 spans 16 amino acids. V gave up 4 bases and J gave up 4 bases; unmatched junction bases: 9. CDR1 is SGHRS, CDR2 YFSETQ, per germline. The CDR3 loop reads CASSPIAGKPTGELFF. The CDR3 DNA is TGCGCCAGCAGCCCAATAGCGGGAAAACCCACCGGGGAGCTGTTTTTT.

The chain combines TRBV5-8 with TRBJ1-5, with 9 bases identical to TRBD1. The CDR3 spans 18 residues. Trimming cost V 3 bases and J 0 bases; bases outside gene matches: 10. CDR1 and CDR2 (germline): SGHTS, YDEGEE. CDR3: CASSSTTGTGYSNQPQHF. CDR3 bases: TGTGCCAGCAGCTCGACGACCGGGACAGGGTATAGCAATCAGCCCCAGCATTTT. Full variable domain (rest looked up from reference TRBV5-8 and TRBJ1-5): EAGVTQSPTHLIKTRGQQATLRCSPISGHTSVYWYQQALGLGLQFLLWYDEGEERNRGNFPPRFSGRQFPNYSSELNVNALELEDSALYLCASSSTTGTGYSNQPQHFGDGTRLSIL.

This chain joins TRBV6-2 or TRBV6-3 and TRBJ2-1, with TRBD2 matching 9 bases. The length of the CDR3 is 15 residues. Germline CDR1 is MNHEY and CDR2 is SVGEGT. The ends lost 2 bases at V and 5 bases at J; junction bases unmatched: 4. The CDR3 sequence: CASSYDLAGNNEQFF. The CDR3 DNA is TGTGCCAGCAGTTACGATCTAGCGGGAAACAATGAGCAGTTCTTC.

The gene calls are TRBV11-3 and TRBJ2-2; no clear D. CDR3 size: 15 residues. V lost 5 bases, J lost 0 bases, and 10 bases lay in between. CDR1 is SGHNT and CDR2 is YENEEA in the germline V gene. In nucleotides, the CDR3 is TGTGCCAGCAGCCCCCGACACGCGAACACCGGGGAGCTGTTTTTT. Translation: CASSPRHANTGELFF.

V gene TRBV3-1 (or the pseudogene TRBV3-2) combines with J gene TRBJ2-7; 11 bases agree with TRBD2. The J segment lost 5 bases and the V segment lost 0 bases, leaving 15 bases of the junction unmatched. This CDR3 region has 19 residues. Germline V lookup: CDR1 LGHDT, CDR2 YNNKEL (reference sequence). The CDR3 protein is CASSQDGGETSGKVDEQYF. The CDR3 bases are TGTGCCAGCAGCCAAGATGGAGGGGAGACTAGCGGGAAAGTCGACGAGCAGTACTTC.

The rearrangement uses TRBV13 and TRBJ2-3, with D possibly TRBD2 on 5 matching bases. The CDR3 loop spans 15 amino acids. In germline, CDR1 is PRHDT, CDR2 FYEKMQ (reference sequence). Trimming took 2 bases from V and 6 from J, leaving 15 bases between them. The CDR3 sequence: CASSLIRRQTDTQYF. In DNA, the CDR3 is TGTGCCAGCAGCTTAATAAGGAGGCAGACCGATACGCAGTATTTT.

The chain couples TRBV19 to TRBJ2-1; 16 nucleotides align to TRBD2. The CDR3 consists of 18 residues. Germline V gene lookup returns CDR1 LNHDA and CDR2 SQIVND (reference sequence). The junction had 12 bases not matched to a gene; V was cut back by 6 bases and J by 7 bases. DNA of the CDR3: TGTGCCAGTAGCCGCTACGGGACTAGCGGGAGGGCCTCAAATGAGCAGTTCTTC. Amino acids: CASSRYGTSGRASNEQFF. The full variable domain, its missing parts supplied by reference TRBV19 and TRBJ2-1, is DGGITQSPKYLFRKEGQNVTLSCEQNLNHDAMYWYRQDPGQGLRLIYYSQIVNDFQKGDIAEGYSVSREKKESFPLTVTSAQKNPTAFYLCASSRYGTSGRASNEQFFGPGTRLTVL.

The rearrangement joins TRBV30 to TRBJ1-6, with unresolved D. The germline V and J ends were trimmed by 4 bases and 6 bases, with 16 bases remaining between them. Germline CDR1 is GTSNPN and CDR2 is SVGIG (reference sequence). The CDR3 runs 15 residues. For the CDR3, the DNA is TGTGCCTGGAAATCCCGAGCCCTCGGTAATTCACCCCTCCACTTT. This codes for CAWKSRALGNSPLHF.

In DNA, the CDR3 is TGCAGCGTTGGATGGCATTTAAGCACAGATACGCAGTATTTT. This gives the protein CSVGWHLSTDTQYF. This chain connects TRBV29-1 to TRBJ2-3; D gene unclear. This CDR3 spans 14 amino acids. Trimming took 4 bases from V and 0 from J, leaving 11 bases between them. The germline V gene encodes CDR1 SQVTM and CDR2 ANQGSEA.

About this clone itself: Other nucleotide sequences in the sample specify the same CDR3. The gene calls are TRBV28 and TRBJ2-5; 12 nucleotides line up with TRBD1. The CDR3 length is 16 residues. CDR1 is MDHEN and CDR2 is SYDVKM in the germline V gene. The trim removed 6 bases at V and 5 bases at J, leaving 10 bases unmatched. The chain's CDR3 is CASSRDRGRVGETQYF. CDR3 in DNA: TGTGCCAGCAGCAGGGACAGGGGGCGGGTTGGGGAGACCCAGTACTTC.

The rearrangement uses TRBV6-4 and TRBJ2-1; TRBD2 aligns across 11 bases. The CDR3 sequence is 14 residues long. V was pared by 3 bases and J by 9 bases, with 4 bases of the junction left unmatched. CDR1 MRHNA and CDR2 SNTAGT come from the germline V gene. The CDR3 nucleotides are TGTGCCAGCAGTGATAGCGGGAGGGCCGGTGAGCAGTTCTTC. Protein product: CASSDSGRAGEQFF.

The chain recombines TRBV9 with TRBJ2-7, with 11 bases fitting TRBD1. The CDR3 runs to 14 residues. From germline, CDR1 is SGDLS and CDR2 YYNGEE. Trimming removed 3 bases from V and 4 bases from J; junction bases left unmatched: 3. The chain's CDR3 is CASSEGQGAYEQYF. In DNA form, the CDR3 reads TGTGCCAGCAGCGAAGGACAGGGGGCTTACGAGCAGTACTTC.

This clone was detected only a few times. V is TRBV19 and J is TRBJ1-3, with a possible D match to TRBD1 (6 bases). CDR1 is LNHDA and CDR2 is SQIVND in the germline V gene (reference sequence). The V gene lost 6 bases and the J gene lost 0 bases, with 15 bases spanning the gap. CDR3 length: 16 residues. The CDR3 spells CASREADRSSGNTIYF. DNA for the CDR3: TGTGCCAGTAGGGAAGCGGACAGAAGCTCTGGAAACACCATATATTTT.

The V and J genes are TRBV27 and TRBJ2-7; D possibly corresponds to TRBD2 (5 bases). The CDR3 length is 13 residues. Germline V CDR1 and CDR2: MNHEY, SMNVEV (reference sequence). V gave up 6 bases and J gave up 4 bases, with 13 bases separating them. The CDR3 DNA is TGTGCCAGCAGCACCCGGGGAGATTACGAGCAGTACTTC. It encodes CASSTRGDYEQYF.

This chain joins TRBV4-3 and TRBJ2-2; D is undetermined. Germline V gene data show CDR1 as LGHNA and CDR2 as YSLEER. Trimming stripped 0 bases from V and 8 bases from J, with 13 bases between. CDR3 length equals 15 residues. The CDR3 protein is CASSQESYSRGELFF. CDR3 sequence (DNA): TGCGCCAGCAGCCAAGAATCCTACTCCAGGGGGGAGCTGTTTTTT.

The chain is built from TRBV28 and TRBJ1-1, with 9 bases lining up with TRBD1. Trimming cost V 5 bases and J 1 base; bases outside gene matches: 8. Germline CDR1 MDHEN, CDR2 SYDVKM. There are 16 residues in the CDR3. CDR3 nucleotides: TGTGCCAGCAGTATCCTCAGGGGACAGGGGAACACTGAAGCTTTCTTT. Translated: CASSILRGQGNTEAFF. The full variable domain, with the rest looked up from reference TRBV28 and TRBJ1-1, is DVKVTQSSRYLVKRTGEKVFLECVQDMDHENMFWYRQDPGLGLRLIYFSYDVKMKEKGDIPEGYSVSREKKERFSLILESASTNQTSMYLCASSILRGQGNTEAFFGQGTRLTVV.

The chain is built from TRBV28 and TRBJ1-2; D might be TRBD1 (6 bases). Germline V lookup: CDR1 MDHEN, CDR2 SYDVKM. V lost 7 bases, J lost 5 bases, and 14 bases lay in between. The CDR3 spans 13 residues. The CDR3 DNA sequence: TGTGCCAGCACCCGGACAGTAGCATATGGCTACACCTTC. It is translated as CASTRTVAYGYTF.

The gene calls are TRBV3-1 (or the pseudogene TRBV3-2) and TRBJ2-5; D ambiguous. The V end lost 5 bases, the J end lost 4 bases, and 11 bases lay between the germline ends. Looked up from germline, CDR1 is LGHDT and CDR2 is YNNKEL (reference sequence). The CDR3 runs 13 residues. In DNA form, the CDR3 reads TGTGCCAGCAGCTTTTTATCCGGAGAGACCCAGTACTTC. Its translation: CASSFLSGETQYF.

This chain uses TRBV18 with TRBJ2-2; D unresolved. Trimming cost V 3 bases and J 2 bases, with 13 bases left between them. Germline V gene sequence: CDR1 KGHSH, CDR2 LQKENI. This CDR3 region has 16 residues. The CDR3 DNA is TGTGCCAGCTCACCGTCGCAGCGCTACAACACCGGGGAGCTGTTTTTT. Its protein product is CASSPSQRYNTGELFF.

The J gene is TRBJ1-1, the V gene TRBV7-2; 7 positions match TRBD1. The germline CDR1 and CDR2 sequences are SGHTA and FQGNSA. V shed 4 bases, J shed 1 base, and the junction held 6 bases outside the gene matches. The length of the CDR3 is 15 residues. The CDR3 protein is CASSSSGTENTEAFF. For the CDR3, the DNA is TGTGCCAGCAGCTCATCCGGGACAGAGAACACTGAAGCTTTCTTT. The full variable domain, its missing parts supplied by reference TRBV7-2 and TRBJ1-1, is GAGVSQSPSNKVTEKGKDVELRCDPISGHTALYWYRQSLGQGLEFLIYFQGNSAPDKSGLPSDRFSAERTGGSVSTLTIQRTQQEDSAVYLCASSSSGTENTEAFFGQGTRLTVV.

V and J are TRBV19 and TRBJ1-1; 9 positions match TRBD1. Germline-derived CDR1 and CDR2 are LNHDA and SQIVND (reference sequence). The CDR3 covers 14 residues. V shed 5 bases and J 6 bases; nucleotides not matched to a gene: 7. CDR3 sequence reads: CASSLTGGASEAFF. DNA of the CDR3: TGTGCCAGTAGTCTAACAGGGGGCGCATCTGAAGCTTTCTTT.